This T cell receptor beta chain originates from a study of blood T cells in healthy people across ages. Then a second PCR, running about 6 to 12 cycles, was carried out with a sample-barcoded 5' primer and a J-beta primer mix. One entry per CDR3 protein, called by TCRdb with MiXCR from the 5' RACE reads. The table shows some 800,000 distinct CDR3 sequences, with under 45% occurring only once. Only a few counts were recorded for this clonotype. The sample taken for sequencing was blood. The sequence derives from a man between 60 and 75 years old in good health.

CDR3 residues: CASSSLRINEQYF. For the CDR3, the DNA is TGTGCCAGCAGCTCCCTTCGTATCAACGAGCAGTACTTC. This chain joins TRBV7-2 and TRBJ2-7, with no clear D. This CDR3 region has 13 residues. CDR1 and CDR2 from the germline V gene are SGHTA and FQGNSA. The V gene lost 4 bases and the J gene lost 5 bases, with 12 bases spanning the gap. Looking up the rest from reference TRBV7-2 and TRBJ2-7 gives the full variable domain: GAGVSQSPSNKVTEKGKDVELRCDPISGHTALYWYRQSLGQGLEFLIYFQGNSAPDKSGLPSDRFSAERTGGSVSTLTIQRTQQEDSAVYLCASSSLRINEQYFGPGTRLTVT.